Following are 21 T cell receptor beta chains from one sample sequenced in a study of identical twins. TCRdb re-called the 5' RACE reads through MiXCR, storing one row per CDR3 protein. The sample lists fewer than 650,000 distinct CDR3 sequences, roughly 9.5% occurring once. The data were also submitted as part of a second study, on yellow fever vaccine responses in identical twins.

Sequencing used PBMCs. These receptors were obtained from a woman between 18 and 29 years old in good health.

V usage is TRBV30 and J usage is TRBJ2-1, with TRBD2 identical over 7 bases. The CDR3 runs to 12 residues. Germline CDR1 reads GTSNPN; CDR2 reads SVGIG (reference sequence). The junction had 13 bases not matched to a gene; V was cut back by 5 bases and J by 15 bases. CDR3 loop: CAWEGGSPPPFF. DNA of the CDR3: TGTGCCTGGGAGGGCGGGAGCCCACCACCGTTCTTC.

This chain uses TRBV30 with TRBJ2-7, with D unresolved. CDR1 GTSNPN and CDR2 SVGIG come from the germline V gene (reference sequence). Trimming took off 2 bases at V and 3 bases at J, with 11 bases between the two ends. The length of the CDR3 is 13 residues. In nucleotides, the CDR3 is TGTGCCTGGAGTTCCGTGCGATTCTACGAGCAGTACTTC. This translates into CAWSSVRFYEQYF.

This chain connects TRBV20-1 to TRBJ2-5, with 7 bases fitting TRBD2. V shed 0 bases, J shed 4 bases, and the junction held 5 bases outside the gene matches. The CDR3 consists of 14 residues. Germline loops: CDR1 DFQATT, CDR2 SNEGSKA (reference sequence). CDR3 sequence: CSARDRLAVETQYF. In DNA, the CDR3 is TGCAGTGCTAGAGATCGGCTAGCGGTAGAGACCCAGTACTTC.

This clonotype occurred a few times. The chain employs TRBV29-1 and TRBJ2-7, with D possibly matching TRBD2 (5 bases). The CDR3 sequence is 15 residues long. V lost 3 bases and J lost 0, with 15 bases in between. Germline-derived CDR1 and CDR2 are SQVTM and ANQGSEA. The CDR3 region is CSVEEVSESSYEQYF. The CDR3 DNA reads TGCAGCGTTGAGGAGGTCAGTGAGAGCTCCTACGAGCAGTACTTC.

Of note for this clonotype: A much larger clone sits a single nucleotide away, making a read error possible. V is TRBV27 and J is TRBJ2-5; TRBD1 agrees at 8 bases. Germline-derived CDR1 and CDR2 are MNHEY and SMNVEV (reference sequence). The CDR3 sequence is 16 residues long. Trimming cost V 5 bases and J 5 bases; bases outside gene matches: 13. The DNA of the CDR3 is TGTGCCAGCAGTAGGGCCAAGGACAGGGTGAGGGAGACCCAGTACTTC. This codes for CASSRAKDRVRETQYF.

The chain uses TRBV7-8 and TRBJ2-3, with 14 bases fitting TRBD2. The CDR3 has 18 residues. J lost 0 bases, V lost 3 bases, and 5 bases had no gene match. Per the germline V gene, CDR1 is SGHVS and CDR2 is FQNEAQ. CDR3: CASSLPGTSGGSTDTQYF. The CDR3 DNA is TGTGCCAGCAGCTTGCCAGGGACTAGCGGGGGTAGCACAGATACGCAGTATTTT. Combining the CDR3 with reference TRBV7-8 and TRBJ2-3 gives the whole variable domain GAGVSQSPRYKVAKRGQDVALRCDPISGHVSLFWYQQALGQGPEFLTYFQNEAQLDKSGLPSDRFFAERPEGSVSTLKIQRTQQEDSAVYLCASSLPGTSGGSTDTQYFGPGTRLTVL.

This clonotype was counted at least ten times. This chain joins TRBV7-2 and TRBJ2-5, with 7 nucleotides matching TRBD2. The CDR3 extends over 15 amino acids. V dropped 3 bases and J dropped 4; count of bases not matched to a gene: 8. Germline CDR1 SGHTA, CDR2 FQGNSA. The CDR3 is CASSFYPGEGETQYF. The CDR3 region has the DNA TGTGCCAGCAGCTTTTATCCGGGGGAGGGAGAGACCCAGTACTTC.

CDR3 region: CASSDEKAGANVLTF. The CDR3 nucleotides read TGTGCCAGCAGTGACGAGAAGGCTGGGGCCAACGTCCTGACTTTC. The J gene is TRBJ2-6, the V gene TRBV6-4, with D uncertain. Germline-derived CDR1 and CDR2 are MRHNA and SNTAGT. V was shortened by 2 bases and J by 2 bases, with 7 bases between the two germline ends. The CDR3 consists of 15 residues.

This clonotype was picked up a small number of times. This chain links TRBV2 with TRBJ2-1, with TRBD1 as a possible D gene (5 bases). The CDR3 totals 13 residues. Trimming stripped 7 bases from V and 9 bases from J, with 16 bases between. Per the germline V gene, CDR1 is SNHLY and CDR2 is FYNNEI. The CDR3 coding sequence is TGTGCCAGCAATTTGGTCCCTGACAGTGAGCAGTTCTTC. Amino acid sequence: CASNLVPDSEQFF.

This clonotype was detected many times. This rearrangement joins TRBV29-1 to TRBJ2-5, with no clear D. With 6 bases removed from V and 1 base from J, the gap between germline ends came to 9 bases. This CDR3 contains 12 residues. Germline V gene lookup returns CDR1 SQVTM and CDR2 ANQGSEA. In DNA, the CDR3 is TGCAGCGTGGTGCTAAGCCAAGAGACCCAGTACTTC. Residues: CSVVLSQETQYF.

This clonotype was found many times. The chain links TRBV28 to TRBJ2-3; possible D gene TRBD2, 5 bases. Germline V CDR1 and CDR2: MDHEN, SYDVKM. V gave up 11 bases and J gave up 2 bases, with 17 bases separating them. CDR3 length equals 14 residues. The CDR3 is CALRGILNTDTQYF. CDR3 sequence (DNA): TGTGCCCTCCGGGGTATCCTAAACACAGATACGCAGTATTTT.

The chain recombines TRBV9 with TRBJ2-1, with 8 bases fitting TRBD2. The CDR3 runs 16 residues. CDR1 and CDR2 (germline): SGDLS, YYNGEE. With 2 bases clipped from V and 4 bases from J, the junction kept 8 bases outside the gene matches. Written as DNA, the CDR3 is TGTGCCAGCAGCGTTTTGGGAAGCGGGGGTTACAATGAGCAGTTCTTC. Translation gives CASSVLGSGGYNEQFF.

This clonotype was seen at least ten times. The V and J genes are TRBV7-6 and TRBJ2-6, with D unresolved. CDR1 and CDR2 (germline): SGHVS, FNYEAQ. The ends were cut back, 3 bases at V and 0 bases at J, with 6 bases in the middle. The CDR3 runs to 15 residues. In DNA form, the CDR3 reads TGTGCCAGCAGCTTTATGAGCTCTGGGGCCAACGTCCTGACTTTC. This gives the protein CASSFMSSGANVLTF.

This clonotype occurred many times. The V gene is TRBV12-3 or TRBV12-4, the J gene TRBJ2-1; D unresolved. CDR3 size: 17 residues. V dropped 4 bases and J dropped 5 bases, with 21 bases sitting between them. CDR3: CASSSLSLGRSNNEQFF. CDR3 coding DNA: TGTGCCAGCAGTTCCTTAAGCCTCGGGCGGAGCAACAATGAGCAGTTCTTC.

This clonotype was seen only a few times. The chain couples TRBV4-1 to TRBJ2-5, with TRBD2 matching over 8 bases. This CDR3 comprises 17 residues. J gave up 7 bases and V 1 base, and 14 bases lay outside the gene matches. The germline V gene encodes CDR1 MGHRA and CDR2 YSYEKL. The CDR3 sequence: CASSQVGAGEDRGTQYF. The CDR3 DNA is TGCGCCAGCAGCCAAGTAGGAGCGGGGGAAGATAGGGGGACCCAGTACTTC.

The chain is built from TRBV30 and TRBJ2-5; possibly TRBD2 for D (5 bases). This CDR3 region has 14 residues. Germline values: CDR1 GTSNPN, CDR2 SVGIG (reference sequence). Deletions cut 3 bases from V and 0 bases from J, with 11 bases between. The chain's CDR3 is CAWSVGVDQETQYF. The CDR3 DNA follows: TGTGCCTGGAGCGTCGGGGTTGACCAAGAGACCCAGTACTTC.

This clonotype was counted ten times or more. The chain combines TRBV2 with TRBJ2-1; perhaps TRBD2 as D (5 bases). The V gene lost 1 base and the J gene lost 9 bases, with 13 bases spanning the gap. The CDR3 has 14 amino acids. Germline V CDR1 and CDR2: SNHLY, FYNNEI. The CDR3 region has the DNA TGTGCCAGCAGTGAAGGGACTGGGAAGGTTGAGCAGTTCTTC. This sequence encodes CASSEGTGKVEQFF.

As to this clonotype: Mismatch with germline at one junction end may stem from a read error. The rearrangement uses TRBV2 and TRBJ2-7, with D hard to call. From germline, CDR1 is SNHLY and CDR2 FYNNEI. CDR3 length: 14 amino acids. The CDR3 spells CASREDGDTYEQYF. CDR3 sequence (DNA): TGTGCCAGCAGAGAAGACGGCGACACCTACGAGCAGTACTTC.

This clonotype was seen a handful of times. The rearrangement joins TRBV7-9 to TRBJ1-4; a weak D match, TRBD1 (6 bases). Trimming took off 5 bases at V and 0 bases at J, with 10 bases between the two ends. The germline CDR1 and CDR2 sequences are SEHNR and FQNEAQ (reference sequence). The CDR3 has 15 residues. In DNA, the CDR3 is TGTGCCAGCAGCGCCCGGACAGCAACTAATGAAAAACTGTTTTTT. Encoded protein: CASSARTATNEKLFF. Using reference TRBV7-9 and TRBJ1-4 for the parts outside the CDR3, the full variable domain is DTGVSQNPRHKITKRGQNVTFRCDPISEHNRLYWYRQTLGQGPEFLTYFQNEAQLEKSRLLSDRFSAERPKGSFSTLEIQRTEQGDSAMYLCASSARTATNEKLFFGSGTQLSVL.

The V gene is TRBV20-1, the J gene TRBJ1-1; TRBD1 agrees at 9 bases. With V trimmed by 6 bases and J by 3 bases, 11 bases remained unmatched. The CDR3 has 15 amino acids. Germline V CDR1 and CDR2: DFQATT, SNEGSKA (reference sequence). CDR3 bases: TGCAGTGCCATACAGGGGGCGAGTGGAGACACTGAAGCTTTCTTT. Protein: CSAIQGASGDTEAFF.

This clonotype has a count of ten or more. This chain links TRBV5-5 with TRBJ2-3, with 8 nucleotides matching TRBD2. The CDR3 extends over 14 amino acids. The J segment lost 4 bases and the V segment lost 5 bases, leaving 6 bases of the junction unmatched. From germline, CDR1 is SGHKS and CDR2 YYEKEE (reference sequence). CDR3 loop: CASSIDGGADTQYF. Here the CDR3 DNA reads TGTGCCAGCAGTATAGACGGGGGGGCAGATACGCAGTATTTT.